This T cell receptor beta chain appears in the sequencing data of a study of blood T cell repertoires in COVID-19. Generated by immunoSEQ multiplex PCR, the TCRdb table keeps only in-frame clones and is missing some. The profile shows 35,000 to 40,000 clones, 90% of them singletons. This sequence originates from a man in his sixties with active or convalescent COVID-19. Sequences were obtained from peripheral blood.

The CDR3 DNA reads as TGTGCCAGCAGCGTAGGTGGAGTAGGGCTAGCGGGGGGAAGTGAGCAGTTCTTC. This codes for CASSVGGVGLAGGSEQFF. J is TRBJ2-1 and V is TRBV9; 11 nucleotides line up with TRBD2. With 0 bases clipped from V and 9 bases from J, the junction kept 14 bases outside the gene matches. The germline CDR1 and CDR2 sequences are SGDLS and YYNGEE. The CDR3 sequence is 18 residues long.